Listed below are T cell receptor beta chains from one sample, sequenced in a study of patients and donors after allogeneic stem cell transplantation. MiXCR was run by TCRdb on the RT-PCR reads, yielding one entry per CDR3 protein. The data contain approximately 200,000 distinct CDR3 sequences, less than 45% of them singletons. What was sequenced was blood, either unsorted or a sorted T cell fraction (not recorded which). These receptors all stem from a human donor who was either an allogeneic HSCT recipient or a stem cell or donor lymphocyte infusion donor (not recorded which). It is not recorded whose cells these are; they may come from a transplant donor. Each CDR3 is given with its conserved first and last residue. D genes are given only for firm matches. Size is stated for part of the rows, as once, few or many counts, or as a class when the clone is expanded.

15	TRBV4-3	TRBD1	NA	TRBJ1-1	TGCGCCAGCAGCCAAGAACCGACAGGGACCACTGAAGCTTTCTTT	CASSQEPTGTTEAFF
16	TRBV7-8	TRBD2	few	TRBJ2-5	TGTGCCAGCAGCCCCTGGACTAGCGGGAGAGGAGAGACCCAGTACTTC	CASSPWTSGRGETQYF
14	TRBV5-1	NA	NA	TRBJ2-7	TGCGCCAGCAGCTTGACAGGGCTGGGCTACGAGCAGTACTTC	CASSLTGLGYEQYF
15	TRBV6-2/TRBV6-3	NA	NA	TRBJ1-4	TGTGCCAGCAGAGCAGACAGGTCACGAACTGAAAAACTGTTTTTT	CASRADRSRTEKLFF
13	TRBV20-1	NA	NA	TRBJ1-5	TGCAGTGCTAGGCCTCCGAAAAATCAGCCCCAGCATTTT	CSARPPKNQPQHF
12	TRBV28	NA	few	TRBJ1-5	TGTGCCAGCAGTCTAATAAATCAGCCCCAGCATTTT	CASSLINQPQHF
14	TRBV10-3	NA	few	TRBJ1-2	TGTGCCATCAGCGCACTCCAGGGGAACTATGGCTACACCTTC	CAISALQGNYGYTF
12	TRBV12-3/TRBV12-4	NA	NA	TRBJ1-1	TGTGCCAGCACGGGAGGGGGTGCTGAAGCTTTCTTT	CASTGGGAEAFF
14	TRBV15	NA	once	TRBJ2-2	TGTGCCACCAGCAGTGGAAGCGGGACCGGGGAGCTGTTTTTT	CATSSGSGTGELFF
14	TRBV7-7	NA	NA	TRBJ2-1	TGTGCCAGCAGCTCAGAAGGCTCCTACAATGAGCAGTTCTTC	CASSSEGSYNEQFF
14	TRBV5-8	NA	NA	TRBJ2-1	TGTGCCAGCAGCCTAGGGATATCCTACAATGAGCAGTTCTTC	CASSLGISYNEQFF
16	TRBV9	NA	NA	TRBJ2-2	TGTGCCAGCAGCCTCACAGGGATCTCGAACACCGGGGAGCTGTTTTTT	CASSLTGISNTGELFF
13	TRBV29-1	NA	few	TRBJ1-5	TGCAGCGTTGGAGATCCCTGGGGCCAGCCCCAGCATTTT	CSVGDPWGQPQHF
16	TRBV7-6	TRBD2	NA	TRBJ2-3	TGTGCCAGCAGCTTTGCGCCGGGAGGGCCCTCAGATACGCAGTATTTT	CASSFAPGGPSDTQYF
17	TRBV3-1	NA	NA	TRBJ1-3	TGTGCCAGCAGCCAAGATCAAAGGGGCCCCAGACGAAACACCATATATTTT	CASSQDQRGPRRNTIYF
16	TRBV20-1	NA	NA	TRBJ1-1	TGCAGTGCTAGTCCCCCATTGACAGACATGAACACTGAAGCTTTCTTT	CSASPPLTDMNTEAFF
17	TRBV12-3/TRBV12-4	NA	few	TRBJ2-1	TGTGCCAGCAAAAGGAACAGGGTTACAAGCTCCTACAATGAGCAGTTCTTC	CASKRNRVTSSYNEQFF
15	TRBV6-6	NA	few	TRBJ1-2	TGTGCCAGCAGTTACTCCACAACTAGGGTGAATGGCTACACCTTC	CASSYSTTRVNGYTF
15	TRBV7-9	NA	NA	TRBJ2-1	TGTGCCAGCAGCTTAGCGGGAGTGATCTACAATGAGCAGTTCTTC	CASSLAGVIYNEQFF
13	TRBV6-5	NA	NA	TRBJ2-7	TGTGCCAGCAGTTACTCGAGTTCCTACGAGCAGTACTTC	CASSYSSSYEQYF
15	TRBV4-3	NA	NA	TRBJ1-5	TGCGCCAGCAGCCAAGAATGGGGGGCTGGGCAGCCCCAGCATTTT	CASSQEWGAGQPQHF
19	TRBV16	TRBD1	few	TRBJ1-5	TGTGCCAGCAACCTCGAAGGACAGGGGGCGCGGGGAAGCAATCAGCCCCAGCATTTT	CASNLEGQGARGSNQPQHF
13	TRBV29-1	NA	NA	TRBJ1-2	TGCAGCGCCTTGCCGCGTCCTAACTATGGCTACACCTTC	CSALPRPNYGYTF
16	TRBV19	TRBD1	NA	TRBJ2-2	TGTGCCAGTAGTGTGTACGACAGGGGGAACACCGGGGAGCTGTTTTTT	CASSVYDRGNTGELFF
15	TRBV20-1	NA	NA	TRBJ1-4	TGCAGTGCTAGCGAGGGGACGGCGACTAATGAAAAACTGTTTTTT	CSASEGTATNEKLFF
13	TRBV25-1	TRBD1	NA	TRBJ1-2	TGTGCCAGCAGTGGCAGGGGGCGAGAAGGCTACACCTTC	CASSGRGREGYTF
14	TRBV20-1	NA	NA	TRBJ1-2	TGCAGTGCTAGAGCTGCGCGGGATCGCTATGGCTACACCTTC	CSARAARDRYGYTF
15	TRBV6-5	NA	few	TRBJ1-2	TGTGCCAGCAGTTACTCGAATCCGGGGACCTATGGCTACACCTTC	CASSYSNPGTYGYTF
15	TRBV12-3/TRBV12-4	NA	NA	TRBJ2-7	TGTGCCAGCAGTTGGCGGGTCTCGCGGAGCTACGAGCAGTACTTC	CASSWRVSRSYEQYF
14	TRBV7-9	NA	few	TRBJ1-1	TGTGCCAGCAGCTTACGAGGGGCGGACACTGAAGCTTTCTTT	CASSLRGADTEAFF
16	TRBV7-9	TRBD2	NA	TRBJ2-4	TGTGCCAGCAGCTTGATAGCGGGAGCGTCTAAAAACATTCAGTACTTC	CASSLIAGASKNIQYF
11	TRBV30	NA	few	TRBJ1-3	TGTGCCTGGAGTGTACCAAACACCATATATTTT	CAWSVPNTIYF
15	TRBV7-9	NA	NA	TRBJ1-1	TGTGCCAGCAGCGCGGTGGACCGACTGTACACTGAAGCTTTCTTT	CASSAVDRLYTEAFF
16	TRBV12-3/TRBV12-4	NA	NA	TRBJ1-3	TGTGCCAGCAGTTTGGACAGACTCATCTCTGGAAACACCATATATTTT	CASSLDRLISGNTIYF
16	TRBV5-1	NA	NA	TRBJ1-4	TGCGCCAGCAGCCCCCGGTCCGGGGAACGAAATGAAAAACTGTTTTTT	CASSPRSGERNEKLFF
16	TRBV4-3	TRBD2	NA	TRBJ2-7	TGCGCCAGCAGCCAAGCGACCTCGCGGGAGAAATACGAGCAGTACTTC	CASSQATSREKYEQYF
15	TRBV4-3	TRBD1	NA	TRBJ2-1	TGCGCCAGCAGCCCGAACCAACGGGACAGCACGGAGCAGTTCTTC	CASSPNQRDSTEQFF
12	TRBV20-1	NA	few	TRBJ1-1	TGCAGTGCTAGAGATATGGGGTCCCGAGCTTTCTTT	CSARDMGSRAFF
16	TRBV7-2	NA	once	TRBJ1-2	TGTGCCAGCAGCTCCTCGGGAGGGGGAATCGACTATGGCTACACCTTC	CASSSSGGGIDYGYTF
13	TRBV28	NA	NA	TRBJ1-1	TGTGCCAGCAGTACCCCTAGGGGGTCTGAAGCTTTCTTT	CASSTPRGSEAFF
13	TRBV9	TRBD2	NA	TRBJ2-1	TGTGCCTCCGAGACTAGCGGAGGCAATGAGCAGTTCTTC	CASETSGGNEQFF
16	TRBV5-1	TRBD2	NA	TRBJ2-1	TGCGCCAGCAGCACATTAGCGGGAAGAAATTACAATGAGCAGTTCTTC	CASSTLAGRNYNEQFF
11	TRBV3-1	NA	few	TRBJ1-2	TGTGCCAGCGGTAGGACGCATGGCTACACCTTC	CASGRTHGYTF
13	TRBV6-5	TRBD1	NA	TRBJ1-1	TGTGCCAGCAGTCCCGGGACAGGGGGCATCGCTTTCTTT	CASSPGTGGIAFF
11	TRBV21-1	NA	few	TRBJ2-7	TGTGCCAGCAGCACCGAATACGAGCAGTACTTC	CASSTEYEQYF
15	TRBV12-3/TRBV12-4	TRBD1	few	TRBJ2-7	TGTGCCAGCAGTCCCGGACAGGCACCCTTTTACGAGCAGTACTTC	CASSPGQAPFYEQYF
12	TRBV12-3/TRBV12-4	NA	NA	TRBJ2-3	TGTGCCAGCAGTTTCTTACAGGAGACGCAGTATTTT	CASSFLQETQYF
14	TRBV28	NA	NA	TRBJ2-7	TGTGCCAGCAGTTTAAGAGGGTCAACCTACGAGCAGTACTTC	CASSLRGSTYEQYF
15	TRBV7-9	TRBD1	few	TRBJ1-1	TGTGCCAGCAGCTCAGGGGGGGCCAGGAACACTGAAGCTTTCTTT	CASSSGGARNTEAFF
13	TRBV6-5	NA	few	TRBJ2-7	TGTGCCAGCAGGGATAGCACCCCTTACGAGCAGTACTTC	CASRDSTPYEQYF